This passage covers 25 T cell receptor beta chains from one sample sequenced in a study of regulatory T cells in long-lasting Graves disease. CDR3-region Arm-PCR and iRepertoire HTBI primers produced the TCR beta libraries. One entry per CDR3 protein results from TCRdb running MiXCR on the multiplex PCR reads. The sample lists roughly 420,000 distinct CDR3 sequences; roughly a sixth were seen once. As to time point: newly diagnosed GD, antithyroid drugs for less than 3 months. Researchers made the TCR library from RNA that was extracted from PBMCs. This sample comprised peripheral blood mononuclear cells (PBMCs), obtained at new diagnosis, from a patient treated with antithyroid drugs. Receptors were obtained from a female donor with Graves disease.

The gene calls are TRBV20-1 and TRBJ2-5; 9 nucleotides line up with TRBD2. The germline V gene encodes CDR1 DFQATT and CDR2 SNEGSKA (reference sequence). V was clipped by 6 bases and J by 1 base; unmatched bases: 12. The CDR3 length is 16 residues. Here the CDR3 DNA reads TGCAGTGCCTGGCCAGCGGGAGGCTATTTCCAAGAGACCCAGTACTTC. Translating gives CSAWPAGGYFQETQYF.

This chain connects TRBV28 to TRBJ2-1; 11 bases match TRBD2. Germline CDR1 reads MDHEN; CDR2 reads SYDVKM. The CDR3 sequence is 15 residues long. V was clipped by 8 bases and J by 6 bases; unmatched bases: 9. This CDR3 reads CASQDSGGAGNEQFF. The CDR3 DNA reads TGTGCCAGCCAGGATAGCGGGGGGGCCGGCAATGAGCAGTTCTTC.

The chain couples TRBV18 to TRBJ1-1; 8 bases align to TRBD1. The CDR3 length is 16 residues. Germline CDR1 is KGHSH and CDR2 is LQKENI. V dropped 3 bases and J dropped 5; count of bases not matched to a gene: 11. The CDR3 nucleotides are TGTGCCAGCTCACCCGGGACAGGCGGGGGGGAGACTGAAGCTTTCTTT. It specifies CASSPGTGGGETEAFF.

The CDR3 DNA sequence: TGTGCCAGCAGCGTCGAACCCGGGGCGAATCAGCCCCAGCATTTT. Its translation: CASSVEPGANQPQHF. The chain links TRBV9 to TRBJ1-5, with D possibly being TRBD1 (5 bases). The CDR3 extends over 15 amino acids. V was cut by 2 bases and J by 4 bases, with 13 bases left in between. Germline V gene sequence: CDR1 SGDLS, CDR2 YYNGEE.

The chain couples TRBV20-1 to TRBJ2-1; 11 bases align to TRBD2. The length of the CDR3 is 14 residues. V lost 1 base, J lost 8 bases, and 4 bases stayed unmatched. In germline, CDR1 is DFQATT, CDR2 SNEGSKA (reference sequence). CDR3 coding DNA: TGCAGTGCTAGAGGACTAGCGGGGATCGATGAGCAGTTCTTC. Its protein product is CSARGLAGIDEQFF.

In this sample, this clonotype turned up many times. V usage is TRBV29-1 and J usage is TRBJ1-1; possible D gene TRBD1, 5 bases. The CDR3 spans 13 residues. Germline V CDR1 and CDR2: SQVTM, ANQGSEA. V was clipped by 3 bases and J by 4 bases, with 12 bases between them. In DNA, the CDR3 is TGCAGCGTTGAGAGGGGCAGATTCACTGAAGCTTTCTTT. Its translation: CSVERGRFTEAFF.

The chain couples TRBV15 to TRBJ1-1; tentatively, D is TRBD1 (6 bases). V shed 1 base and J shed 4 bases, with 22 bases lying between them. Germline V CDR1 and CDR2: LNHNV, YYDKDF (reference sequence). The CDR3 consists of 18 residues. The CDR3 reads CATSRVPNLQGKSTEAFF. The CDR3 DNA reads as TGTGCCACCAGCAGAGTTCCAAACCTACAGGGAAAGAGCACTGAAGCTTTCTTT.

Remarks on this clonotype: This may come from a read error, since a much larger clone is one base off. The V and J genes are TRBV6-2 or TRBV6-3 and TRBJ2-7; D gene ambiguous. Per germline, CDR1 MNHEY and CDR2 SVGEGT. Trimming shortened V by 4 bases and J by 1 base, and 11 bases separated the two germline ends. The CDR3 is 14 amino acids. For the CDR3, the DNA is TGTGCCAGCAGTTCAAGCAGGAATTCCTACGAGCAGTACTTC. Amino acids: CASSSSRNSYEQYF.

This clonotype was seen ten or more times. This chain uses TRBV3-1 with TRBJ1-5, with TRBD1 as a possible D gene (5 bases). Germline loops: CDR1 LGHDT, CDR2 YNNKEL (reference sequence). V was cut by 1 base and J by 1 base, with 8 bases left in between. The CDR3 runs to 15 residues. The CDR3 reads CASSQGGSSNQPQHF. For the CDR3, the DNA is TGTGCCAGCAGCCAAGGGGGCAGCAGCAATCAGCCCCAGCATTTT.

This clonotype was counted many times. V usage is TRBV7-9 and J usage is TRBJ2-1; 9 bases line up with TRBD2. This CDR3 comprises 20 residues. Germline CDR1 is SEHNR and CDR2 is FQNEAQ (reference sequence). The V segment lost 5 bases and the J segment 0 bases; nucleotides outside the gene matches: 17. The CDR3 DNA follows: TGTGCCAGCAGCCACAGTGGGGCTGGACTAGCGCCGAGCTCCTACAATGAGCAGTTCTTC. Its translation: CASSHSGAGLAPSSYNEQFF.

J is TRBJ1-2 and V is TRBV14, with 8 bases fitting TRBD1. The CDR3 runs 14 residues. Germline V gene data show CDR1 as SGHDN and CDR2 as FVKESK. With 1 base clipped from V and 6 bases from J, the junction kept 4 bases outside the gene matches. The CDR3 here is CASSQGRGHDGYTF. The CDR3, as DNA: TGTGCCAGCAGCCAAGGCAGGGGGCATGATGGCTACACCTTC.

This clonotype was seen only a few times. The chain carries TRBV10-3 and TRBJ1-4; unclear D gene. Per germline, CDR1 ENHRY and CDR2 SYGVKD. V shed 8 bases and J shed 4 bases, with 11 bases lying between them. The CDR3 consists of 13 residues. CDR3 loop: CAIAGMNNEKLFF. The CDR3 DNA reads as TGTGCCATCGCCGGGATGAATAATGAAAAACTGTTTTTT.

This clonotype was seen only a few times. The V gene is TRBV25-1, the J gene TRBJ1-3, with D tentatively TRBD1 (6 bases). The germline V gene has CDR1 MGHDK and CDR2 SYGVNS. Trimming removed 7 bases at V and 0 bases at J, with 19 bases between. The length of the CDR3 is 17 residues. The CDR3 nucleotides read TGTGCCAGCACCGCCCCGGGGGGGCACAGCTCTGGAAACACCATATATTTT. Residues: CASTAPGGHSSGNTIYF.

Only a few counts were recorded for this clonotype. This chain uses TRBV15 with TRBJ1-1; D unresolved. Trimming cost V 1 base and J 1 base, with 4 bases left between them. Germline V gives CDR1 LNHNV, CDR2 YYDKDF (reference sequence). The CDR3 contains 13 residues. The CDR3 DNA reads as TGTGCCACCAGCAGAGGGTCGAACACTGAAGCTTTCTTT. Translation: CATSRGSNTEAFF.

Ten or more counts support this clonotype. The rearrangement links TRBV10-3 to TRBJ2-7; 8 bases agree with TRBD2. CDR3 size: 13 residues. CDR1 and CDR2 from the germline V gene are ENHRY and SYGVKD. Trimming took 3 bases from V and 6 from J; bases not matched to a gene: 4. The CDR3: CAISDSGSIEQYF. DNA for the CDR3: TGTGCCATCAGTGACAGCGGGAGCATCGAGCAGTACTTC.

The CDR3 sequence: CASSVDGRRWTGGAVGYTF. The CDR3 nucleotides read TGTGCCAGCAGCGTAGATGGGCGGCGATGGACAGGGGGCGCCGTGGGCTACACCTTC. This chain uses TRBV9 with TRBJ1-2; 11 nucleotides line up with TRBD1. CDR1 is SGDLS and CDR2 is YYNGEE in the germline V gene. V was clipped by 0 bases and J by 8 bases; unmatched bases: 18. This CDR3 has 19 amino acids. The full variable domain, completed using reference TRBV9 and TRBJ1-2, is DSGVTQTPKHLITATGQRVTLRCSPRSGDLSVYWYQQSLDQGLQFLIQYYNGEERAKGNILERFSAQQFPDLHSELNLSSLELGDSALYFCASSVDGRRWTGGAVGYTFGSGTRLTVV.

There are many counts of this clonotype. V is TRBV2 and J is TRBJ1-6; TRBD1 is a possible D gene (6 bases). V was clipped by 7 bases and J by 5 bases, with 12 bases between them. The CDR3 consists of 14 residues. In germline, CDR1 is SNHLY, CDR2 FYNNEI. As DNA, the CDR3 is TGTGCCAGCAATAGGGACACCAATAATTCACCCCTCCACTTT. It yields the protein CASNRDTNNSPLHF.

This clonotype has a count of ten or more. J is TRBJ2-5 and V is TRBV2; D is possibly TRBD1 or TRBD2 (5 bases each). CDR3 length: 15 amino acids. With 6 bases removed from V and 5 bases from J, the gap between germline ends came to 19 bases. Looked up from germline, CDR1 is SNHLY and CDR2 is FYNNEI. CDR3 residues: CASRPGPIAPETQYF. Written as DNA, the CDR3 is TGTGCCAGCAGACCGGGACCCATAGCCCCCGAGACCCAGTACTTC.

The sample holds many counts of this clonotype. The chain carries TRBV13 and TRBJ2-3; 10 positions agree with TRBD2. With V trimmed by 6 bases and J by 1 base, 4 bases remained unmatched. The germline V gene encodes CDR1 PRHDT and CDR2 FYEKMQ (reference sequence). This CDR3 has 15 residues. As DNA, the CDR3 is TGTGCCAGCAGAGGTACTAGCGGGGGCACAGATACGCAGTATTTT. This codes for CASRGTSGGTDTQYF. The whole variable domain, remainder taken from reference TRBV13 and TRBJ2-3, is AAGVIQSPRHLIKEKRETATLKCYPIPRHDTVYWYQQGPGQDPQFLISFYEKMQSDKGSIPDRFSAQQFSDYHSELNMSSLELGDSALYFCASRGTSGGTDTQYFGPGTRLTVL.

This clonotype occurred many times. V gene TRBV20-1 combines with J gene TRBJ2-3; 10 bases fit TRBD1. This CDR3 contains 18 residues. V gave up 1 base and J gave up 3 bases; unmatched junction bases: 13. In germline, CDR1 is DFQATT, CDR2 SNEGSKA (reference sequence). The CDR3 reads CSARAGGLTGQGTDTQYF. The CDR3 DNA sequence: TGCAGTGCTAGAGCCGGGGGATTGACGGGACAGGGGACAGATACGCAGTATTTT.

This chain links TRBV6-2 or TRBV6-3 with TRBJ2-1; no clear D. Trimming removed 8 bases from V and 0 bases from J, with 11 bases in between. CDR1 is MNHEY, CDR2 SVGEGT, per germline. The CDR3 is 14 amino acids. Here the CDR3 reads CASLLAASYNEQFF. CDR3 in DNA: TGTGCCAGCCTACTGGCCGCCTCCTACAATGAGCAGTTCTTC.

The chain uses TRBV12-3 or TRBV12-4 and TRBJ1-4; possibly TRBD1 for D (5 bases). The length of the CDR3 is 14 residues. V lost 7 bases, J lost 3 bases, and 12 bases lay in between. The DNA of the CDR3 is TGTGCCAGCACCCCTGACAGAGCTAATGAAAAACTGTTTTTT. Its protein is CASTPDRANEKLFF.

This clonotype was counted a few times. The chain joins TRBV10-1 to TRBJ1-1; possibly TRBD1 for D (5 bases). CDR3 size: 15 residues. Trimming shortened V by 0 bases and J by 5 bases, and 13 bases separated the two germline ends. Germline V gene sequence: CDR1 WNHNN, CDR2 SYGVQD (reference sequence). CDR3 in amino acids: CASSESMGRGTEAFF. The CDR3 DNA reads as TGCGCCAGCAGTGAGTCTATGGGGCGAGGTACTGAAGCTTTCTTT.

Turning to this clonotype: Compared with germline, one end of the junction differs, possibly owing to a read error. CDR3 nucleotides: TGTGCCAGCAGCCTAGCGGGAACAGGTACGCAGTATTTT. This sequence encodes CASSLAGTGTQYF. V and J are TRBV27 and TRBJ2-3, with TRBD2 identical over 9 bases. The CDR3 has 13 residues. Germline V gene sequence: CDR1 MNHEY, CDR2 SMNVEV (reference sequence).

At least ten counts were recorded for this clonotype. J is TRBJ1-2 and V is TRBV3-1; D remains ambiguous. Germline V CDR1 and CDR2: LGHDT, YNNKEL (reference sequence). V dropped 0 bases and J dropped 1 base, with 9 bases sitting between them. The CDR3 covers 15 residues. The CDR3 DNA follows: TGTGCCAGCAGCCAAGAGTATCTGTTTAACTATGGCTACACCTTC. Its protein is CASSQEYLFNYGYTF.